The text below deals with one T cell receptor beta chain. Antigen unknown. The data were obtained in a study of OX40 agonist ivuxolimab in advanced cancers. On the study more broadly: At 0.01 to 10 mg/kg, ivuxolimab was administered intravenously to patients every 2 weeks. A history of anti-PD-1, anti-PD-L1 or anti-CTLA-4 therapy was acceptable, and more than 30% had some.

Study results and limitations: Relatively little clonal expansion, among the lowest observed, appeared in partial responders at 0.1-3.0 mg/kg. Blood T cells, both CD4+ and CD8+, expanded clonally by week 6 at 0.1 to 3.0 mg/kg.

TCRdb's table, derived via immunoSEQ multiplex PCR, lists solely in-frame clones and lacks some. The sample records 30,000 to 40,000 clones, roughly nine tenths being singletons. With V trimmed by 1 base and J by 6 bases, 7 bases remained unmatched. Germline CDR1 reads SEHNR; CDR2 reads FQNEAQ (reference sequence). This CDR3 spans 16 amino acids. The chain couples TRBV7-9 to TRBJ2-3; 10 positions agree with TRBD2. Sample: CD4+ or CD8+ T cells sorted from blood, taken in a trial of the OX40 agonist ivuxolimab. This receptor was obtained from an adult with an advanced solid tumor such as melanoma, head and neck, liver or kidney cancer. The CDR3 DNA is TGTGCCAGCAGCTTAGTCGGACTAGCGGAGTATGATACGCAGTATTTT. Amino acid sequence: CASSLVGLAEYDTQYF.